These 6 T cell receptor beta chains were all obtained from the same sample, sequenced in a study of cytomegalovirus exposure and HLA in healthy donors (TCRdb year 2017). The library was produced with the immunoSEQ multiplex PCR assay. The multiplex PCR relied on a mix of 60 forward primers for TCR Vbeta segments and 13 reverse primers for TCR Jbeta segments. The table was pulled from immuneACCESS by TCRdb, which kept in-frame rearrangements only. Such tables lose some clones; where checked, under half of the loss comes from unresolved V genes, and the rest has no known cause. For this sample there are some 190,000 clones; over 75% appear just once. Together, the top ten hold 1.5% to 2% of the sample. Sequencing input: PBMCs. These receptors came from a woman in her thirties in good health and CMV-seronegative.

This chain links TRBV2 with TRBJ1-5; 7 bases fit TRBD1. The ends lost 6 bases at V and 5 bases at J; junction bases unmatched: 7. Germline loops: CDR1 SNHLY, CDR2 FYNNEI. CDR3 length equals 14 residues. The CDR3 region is CASSGQVEDQPQHF. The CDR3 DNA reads TGTGCCAGCAGCGGACAGGTGGAAGATCAGCCCCAGCATTTT.

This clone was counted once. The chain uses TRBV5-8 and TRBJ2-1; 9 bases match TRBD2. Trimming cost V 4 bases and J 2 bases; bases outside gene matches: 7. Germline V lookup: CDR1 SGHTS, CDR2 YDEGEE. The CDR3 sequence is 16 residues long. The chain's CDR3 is CASSLPSGVPYNEQFF. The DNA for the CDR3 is TGTGCCAGCAGCCTTCCTAGCGGGGTCCCCTACAATGAGCAGTTCTTC. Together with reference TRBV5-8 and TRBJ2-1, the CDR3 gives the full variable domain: EAGVTQSPTHLIKTRGQQATLRCSPISGHTSVYWYQQALGLGLQFLLWYDEGEERNRGNFPPRFSGRQFPNYSSELNVNALELEDSALYLCASSLPSGVPYNEQFFGPGTRLTVL.

The CDR3 here is CASGPGQGGQPQHF. CDR3 DNA sequence: TGTGCTAGTGGGCCCGGACAGGGAGGACAGCCCCAGCATTTT. The chain joins TRBV12-5 to TRBJ1-5, with 8 bases matching TRBD1. The ends lost 6 bases at V and 7 bases at J; junction bases unmatched: 8. Germline V CDR1 and CDR2: LGHNT, FRNRAP. The CDR3 contains 14 residues.

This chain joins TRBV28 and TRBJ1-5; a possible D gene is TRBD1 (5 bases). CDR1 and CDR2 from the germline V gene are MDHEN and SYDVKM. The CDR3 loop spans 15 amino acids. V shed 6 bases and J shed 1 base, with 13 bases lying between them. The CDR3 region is CASSLGGGSNQPQHF. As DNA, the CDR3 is TGTGCCAGCAGCCTGGGCGGGGGAAGCAATCAGCCCCAGCATTTT.

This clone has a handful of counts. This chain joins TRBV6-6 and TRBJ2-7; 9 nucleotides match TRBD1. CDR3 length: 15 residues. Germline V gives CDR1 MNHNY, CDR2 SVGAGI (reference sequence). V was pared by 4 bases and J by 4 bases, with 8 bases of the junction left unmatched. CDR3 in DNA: TGTGCCAGCAGTTCACGGGGAGGACAGGGGTACGAGCAGTACTTC. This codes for CASSSRGGQGYEQYF.

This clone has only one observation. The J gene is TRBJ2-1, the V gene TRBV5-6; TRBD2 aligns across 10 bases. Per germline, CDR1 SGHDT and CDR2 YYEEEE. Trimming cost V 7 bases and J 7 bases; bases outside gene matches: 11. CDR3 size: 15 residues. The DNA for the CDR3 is TGTGCCAGCTATTTGGGGAGCGGGGGGGTTAATGAGCAGTTCTTC. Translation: CASYLGSGGVNEQFF.